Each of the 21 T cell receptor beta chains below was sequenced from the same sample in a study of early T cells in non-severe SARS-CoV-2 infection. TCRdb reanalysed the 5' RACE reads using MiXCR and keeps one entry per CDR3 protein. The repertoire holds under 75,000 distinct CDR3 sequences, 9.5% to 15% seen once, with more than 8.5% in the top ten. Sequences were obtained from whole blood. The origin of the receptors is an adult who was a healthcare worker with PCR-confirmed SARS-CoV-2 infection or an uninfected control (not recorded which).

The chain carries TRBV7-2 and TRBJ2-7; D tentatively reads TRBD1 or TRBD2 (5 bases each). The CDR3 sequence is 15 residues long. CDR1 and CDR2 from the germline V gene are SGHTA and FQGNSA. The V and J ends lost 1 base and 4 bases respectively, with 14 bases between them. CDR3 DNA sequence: TGTGCCAGCAGCTTAGGCGTCGGGACCTTATACGAGCAGTACTTC. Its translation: CASSLGVGTLYEQYF.

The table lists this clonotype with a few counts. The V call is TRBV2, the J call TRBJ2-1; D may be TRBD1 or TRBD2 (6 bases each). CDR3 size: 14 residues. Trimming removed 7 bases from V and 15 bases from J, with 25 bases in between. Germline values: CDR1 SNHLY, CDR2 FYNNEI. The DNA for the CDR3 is TGTGCCAGCAACAGGAGGGGCAGCCACAGGGACTGGTTCTTC. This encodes CASNRRGSHRDWFF.

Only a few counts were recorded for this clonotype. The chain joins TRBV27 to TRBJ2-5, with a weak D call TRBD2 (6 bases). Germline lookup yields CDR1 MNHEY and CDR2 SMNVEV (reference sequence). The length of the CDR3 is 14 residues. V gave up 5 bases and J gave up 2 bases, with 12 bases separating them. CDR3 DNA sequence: TGTGCCAGCAGTCCTCCGGGACTTCAAGAGACCCAGTACTTC. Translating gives CASSPPGLQETQYF.

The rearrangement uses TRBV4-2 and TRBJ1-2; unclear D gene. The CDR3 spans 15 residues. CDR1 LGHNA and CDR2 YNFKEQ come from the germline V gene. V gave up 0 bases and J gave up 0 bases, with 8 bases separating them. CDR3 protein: CASSQEATTNYGYTF. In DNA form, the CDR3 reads TGTGCCAGCAGCCAAGAGGCGACAACTAACTATGGCTACACCTTC.

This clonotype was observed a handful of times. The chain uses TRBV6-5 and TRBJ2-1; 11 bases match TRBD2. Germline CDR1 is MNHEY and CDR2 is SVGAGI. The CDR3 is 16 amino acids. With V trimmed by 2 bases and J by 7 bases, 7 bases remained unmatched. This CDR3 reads CASSYPGTSGPNEQFF. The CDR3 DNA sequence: TGTGCCAGCAGTTACCCCGGGACTAGCGGACCAAATGAGCAGTTCTTC.

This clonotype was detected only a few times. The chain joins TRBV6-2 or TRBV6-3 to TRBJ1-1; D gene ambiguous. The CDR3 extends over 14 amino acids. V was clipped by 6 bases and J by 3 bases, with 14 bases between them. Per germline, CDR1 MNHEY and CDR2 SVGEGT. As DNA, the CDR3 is TGTGCCAGCAGCCCCGAGAGCTCCTACACTGAAGCTTTCTTT. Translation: CASSPESSYTEAFF.

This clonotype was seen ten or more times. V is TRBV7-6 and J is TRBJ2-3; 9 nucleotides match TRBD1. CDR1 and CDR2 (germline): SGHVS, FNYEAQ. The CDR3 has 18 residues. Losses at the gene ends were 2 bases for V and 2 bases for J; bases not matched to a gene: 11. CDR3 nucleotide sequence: TGTGCCAGCAGCTTAAGGTGGACAGGGGAAAGGGTCACAGATACGCAGTATTTT. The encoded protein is CASSLRWTGERVTDTQYF.

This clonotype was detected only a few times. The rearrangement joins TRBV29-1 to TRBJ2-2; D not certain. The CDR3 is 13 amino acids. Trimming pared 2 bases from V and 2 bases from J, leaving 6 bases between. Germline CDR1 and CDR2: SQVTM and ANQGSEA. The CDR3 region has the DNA TGCAGCGTTGAAAGGGTAAACACCGGGGAGCTGTTTTTT. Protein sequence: CSVERVNTGELFF.

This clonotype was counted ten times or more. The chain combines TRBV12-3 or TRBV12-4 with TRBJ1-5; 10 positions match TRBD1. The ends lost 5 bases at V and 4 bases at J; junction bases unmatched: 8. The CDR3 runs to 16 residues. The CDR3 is CASSQRTGGVNQPQHF. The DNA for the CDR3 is TGTGCCAGCAGTCAAAGGACAGGGGGAGTTAATCAGCCCCAGCATTTT.

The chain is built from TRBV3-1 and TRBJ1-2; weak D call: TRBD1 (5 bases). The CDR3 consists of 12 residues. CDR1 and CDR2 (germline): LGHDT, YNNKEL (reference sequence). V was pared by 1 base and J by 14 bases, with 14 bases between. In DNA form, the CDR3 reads TGTGCCAGCAGCCAAGCTGGGACCGCAAGTACCTTC. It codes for CASSQAGTASTF.

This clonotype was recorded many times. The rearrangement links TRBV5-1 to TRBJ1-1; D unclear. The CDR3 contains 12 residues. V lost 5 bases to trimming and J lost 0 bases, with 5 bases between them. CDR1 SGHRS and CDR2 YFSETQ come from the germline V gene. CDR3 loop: CASRKMNTEAFF. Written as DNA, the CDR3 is TGCGCCAGCAGGAAAATGAACACTGAAGCTTTCTTT.

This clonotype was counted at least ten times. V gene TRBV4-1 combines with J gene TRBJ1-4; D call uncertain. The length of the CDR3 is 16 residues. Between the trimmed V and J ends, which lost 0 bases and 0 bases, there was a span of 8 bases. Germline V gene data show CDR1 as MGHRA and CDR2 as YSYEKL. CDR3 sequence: CASSQDPRPTNEKLFF. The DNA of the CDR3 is TGCGCCAGCAGCCAAGATCCAAGGCCAACTAATGAAAAACTGTTTTTT.

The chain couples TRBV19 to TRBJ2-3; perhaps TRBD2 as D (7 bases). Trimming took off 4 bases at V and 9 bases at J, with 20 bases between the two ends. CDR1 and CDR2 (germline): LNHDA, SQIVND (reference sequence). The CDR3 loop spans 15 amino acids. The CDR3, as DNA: TGTGCCAGTAGTACTACCCCACTAGGGGGGGGGACGCAGTATTTT. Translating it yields CASSTTPLGGGTQYF.

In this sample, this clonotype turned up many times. The DNA for the CDR3 is TGCGCCAGCAGCGGGCTAGAAGCCCCCTACGAGCAGTACTTC. Translation gives CASSGLEAPYEQYF. The gene calls are TRBV4-1 and TRBJ2-7, with no clear D. The V and J ends lost 5 bases and 2 bases respectively, with 13 bases between them. The CDR3 runs 14 residues. The V gene's germline CDR1 is MGHRA and CDR2 YSYEKL.

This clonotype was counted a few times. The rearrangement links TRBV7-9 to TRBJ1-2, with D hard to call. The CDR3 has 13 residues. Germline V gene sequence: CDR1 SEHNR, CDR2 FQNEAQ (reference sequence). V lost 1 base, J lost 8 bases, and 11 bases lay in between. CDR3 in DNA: TGTGCCAGCAGCTTAGACTGGGGAGGAGGCTACACCTTC. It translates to CASSLDWGGGYTF.

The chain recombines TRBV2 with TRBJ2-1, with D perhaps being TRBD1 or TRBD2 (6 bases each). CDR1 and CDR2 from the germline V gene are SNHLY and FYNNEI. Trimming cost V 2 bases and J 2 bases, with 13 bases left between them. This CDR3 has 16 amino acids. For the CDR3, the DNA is TGTGCCAGCAGTGAATATGGAGGGGGGCCCTACAATGAGCAGTTCTTC. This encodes CASSEYGGGPYNEQFF.

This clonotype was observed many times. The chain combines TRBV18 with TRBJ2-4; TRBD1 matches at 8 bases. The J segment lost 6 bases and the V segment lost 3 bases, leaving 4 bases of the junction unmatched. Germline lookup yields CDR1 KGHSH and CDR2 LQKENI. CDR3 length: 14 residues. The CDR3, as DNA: TGTGCCAGCTCACCCGGGGACAGGTTAAACATTCAGTACTTC. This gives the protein CASSPGDRLNIQYF.

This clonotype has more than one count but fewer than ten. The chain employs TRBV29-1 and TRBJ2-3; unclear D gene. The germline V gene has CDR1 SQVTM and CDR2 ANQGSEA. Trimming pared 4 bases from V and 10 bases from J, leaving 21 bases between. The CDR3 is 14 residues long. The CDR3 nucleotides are TGCAGCGTTGTCCCCGGAAACACAAGGGAAGCGCAGTATTTT. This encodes CSVVPGNTREAQYF.

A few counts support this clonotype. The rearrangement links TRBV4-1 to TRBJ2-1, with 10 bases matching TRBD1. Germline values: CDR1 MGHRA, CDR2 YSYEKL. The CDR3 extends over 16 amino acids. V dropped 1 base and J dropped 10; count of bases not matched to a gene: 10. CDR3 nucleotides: TGCGCCAGCAGCCAAGTTGAGACAGGGGGCCCTGGGGAGCAGTTCTTC. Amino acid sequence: CASSQVETGGPGEQFF.

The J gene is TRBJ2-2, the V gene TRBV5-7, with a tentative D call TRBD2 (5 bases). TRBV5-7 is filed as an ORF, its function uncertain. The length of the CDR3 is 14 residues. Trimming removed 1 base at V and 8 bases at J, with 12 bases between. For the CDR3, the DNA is TGTGCCAGCAGCTTGCGAGGGTTCGATGGGGAGCTGTTTTTT. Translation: CASSLRGFDGELFF.

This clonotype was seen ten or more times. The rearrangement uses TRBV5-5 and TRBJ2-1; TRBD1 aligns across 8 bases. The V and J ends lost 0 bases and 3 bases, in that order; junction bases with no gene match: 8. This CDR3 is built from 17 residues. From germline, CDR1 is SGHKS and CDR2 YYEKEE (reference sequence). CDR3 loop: CASSLAATGVFYNEQFF. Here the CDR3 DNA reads TGTGCCAGCAGCTTGGCGGCGACAGGGGTTTTCTACAATGAGCAGTTCTTC. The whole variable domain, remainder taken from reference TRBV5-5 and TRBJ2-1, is DAGVTQSPTHLIKTRGQQVTLRCSPISGHKSVSWYQQVLGQGPQFIFQYYEKEERGRGNFPDRFSARQFPNYSSELNVNALLLGDSALYLCASSLAATGVFYNEQFFGPGTRLTVL.